The T cell receptor beta chain described here comes from a study of blood T cell repertoires in COVID-19 (dated by TCRdb to 2020 to 2022). Context from the whole study: Samples from collaborators originated in the United States, Italy and Spain and spanned both the acute and convalescent phases of COVID-19. A de-identified subject ID, COVID-19 status, age in years and sex were almost always included in the sample metadata. The repertoires were made available in a free public database intended to serve as a resource for research on the immune response to SARS-CoV-2. Where available, HLA class I and class II types were taken from metadata supplied by the sample provider and were not determined by assay-based typing. Subjects who had been exposed to COVID-19, were actively infected with it, or had recovered from it provided the deeply sampled blood TCRbeta repertoires that made up the dataset. The prospective study material was composed of cDNA or gDNA derived from T cells, B-cell-depleted T cells, or PBMCs. Samples came from the ongoing ImmuneRACE study (first 160 participants) plus 1,254 subjects from 6 global collaborators.

The junction shows trimming of 5 bases on V and 6 bases on J, and the gene matches do not reach 7 bases of it. Its CDR3 holds 14 amino acids, cysteine through phenylalanine. Solely the CDR3 DNA is kept, with 42 bases framed from the first base. CDR1 and CDR2, looked up from the germline V gene (reference sequence), are SEHNR and FQNEAQ. Each collaborating institution followed its own protocols to collect whole blood in K2EDTA tubes. Collaborator samples were shipped for TCRbeta analysis as frozen whole blood, isolated PBMCs, or DNA extracted from either sample type. General study outcomes and caveats: The amount of clinical and demographic metadata varied by source and participant and was provided uncurated.

TCRbeta CDR3 regions were amplified from genomic DNA using the immunoSEQ Assay, a bias-controlled multiplex PCR. The authors processed their data as follows. The number of nucleated cells in each sample was estimated from the amplification of reference gene primers within the assay. To quantify the absolute abundance of each unique TCRbeta CDR3 rearrangement, sequence reads were collapsed and filtered. For each sample, productive Simpson clonality was calculated by taking the square root of Simpson's diversity index across productive rearrangements. The table was pulled from immuneACCESS by TCRdb, which kept in-frame rearrangements only. Such tables lose some clones; where checked, under half of the loss comes from unresolved V genes, and the rest has no known cause. V, J and clone size are taken as reported in that table, and D and trimming were inferred from the DNA itself. In all, the sample holds roughly 97,000 clones, and about 80% of those were seen once. 2.5% to 3.5% of the sample comes from the top ten.

Comments on this clone: The target of this receptor is not known. Base qualities are not provided; no much larger clone lies one nucleotide away.

Sequencing input: peripheral blood. The chain is made from TRBV7-9 and TRBJ1-2, and TRBD1 matches 9 of the central bases. The source is a woman aged 80 or over with active or convalescent COVID-19. The sequenced DNA: TGTGCCAGCAGCCCCCGGGACAGGGCGGATGGCTACACCTTC. It specifies CASSPRDRADGYTF.